The 25 T cell receptor beta chains presented below share a single source sample, sequenced in a study of blood T cell repertoires in COVID-19. Measured with immunoSEQ multiplex PCR; TCRdb has only the in-frame clones, and not every one. The table has some 43,000 clones, about four fifths seen once. The sample consisted of peripheral blood. The receptors here all came from a man aged 35 to 55 with active or convalescent COVID-19.

There are a few counts of this clone. This sequence joins TRBV5-5 and TRBJ1-1, with D maybe TRBD1 (5 bases). Germline loops: CDR1 SGHKS, CDR2 YYEKEE (reference sequence). V lost 1 base and J 1 base, leaving 8 bases between the germline ends. This CDR3 contains 14 residues. The chain's CDR3 is CASSLIGGNTEAFF. As DNA, the CDR3 is TGTGCCAGCAGCTTGATCGGGGGGAACACTGAAGCTTTCTTT.

This clone appeared once. The chain uses TRBV18 and TRBJ2-1, with 8 bases identical to TRBD1. Germline assignment: CDR1 KGHSH and CDR2 LQKENI. This CDR3 contains 14 residues. The J segment lost 5 bases and the V segment lost 6 bases, leaving 6 bases of the junction unmatched. In DNA, the CDR3 is TGTGCCAGCTCCCAGGGGGCCAGCAACAATGAGCAGTTCTTC. This codes for CASSQGASNNEQFF.

V is TRBV4-2 and J is TRBJ1-6, with a possible D match to TRBD1 (5 bases). V was trimmed by 0 bases and J by 4 bases, leaving 10 bases between them. From germline, CDR1 is LGHNA and CDR2 YNFKEQ. The CDR3 consists of 16 residues. The CDR3 reads CASSQDLGAYNSPLHF. DNA of the CDR3: TGTGCCAGCAGCCAAGATCTAGGGGCTTATAATTCACCCCTCCACTTT.

The rearrangement joins TRBV3-1 (or the pseudogene TRBV3-2) to TRBJ2-1; perhaps TRBD1 as D (5 bases). V lost 0 bases and J lost 0, with 6 bases in between. Looked up from germline, CDR1 is LGHDT and CDR2 is YNNKEL (reference sequence). This CDR3 region has 15 residues. This CDR3 reads CASSQDQGSYNEQFF. The CDR3, as DNA: TGTGCCAGCAGCCAAGATCAGGGCTCCTACAATGAGCAGTTCTTC.

The rearrangement links TRBV18 to TRBJ1-4; perhaps TRBD1 as D (6 bases). The CDR3 spans 15 residues. Germline V gives CDR1 KGHSH, CDR2 LQKENI. V was trimmed by 3 bases and J by 6 bases, leaving 14 bases between them. The CDR3 reads CASSPTTGLDEKLFF. The DNA for the CDR3 is TGTGCCAGCTCACCCACAACAGGGTTGGATGAAAAACTGTTTTTT.

CDR3 sequence reads: CASSSADRVYYEQYF. CDR3 sequence (DNA): TGTGCCAGCAGCTCCGCGGACAGGGTGTACTACGAGCAGTACTTC. V usage is TRBV7-6 and J usage is TRBJ2-7; 8 nucleotides line up with TRBD1. Losses at the gene ends were 4 bases for V and 3 bases for J; bases not matched to a gene: 8. The CDR3 totals 15 residues. Germline values: CDR1 SGHVS, CDR2 FNYEAQ.

On this clone: Its ends do not fully match the called genes, so a read error is possible. The CDR3 sequence is CASSLLTGYGYAF. DNA of the CDR3: TGTGCCAGCAGTTTACTTACAGGATATGGCTACGCCTTC. The V call is TRBV12-3 or TRBV12-4, the J call TRBJ1-2; possible D gene TRBD1, 5 bases. There are 13 residues in the CDR3.

V and J are TRBV6-5 and TRBJ2-6; D uncertain. This CDR3 is built from 15 residues. Trimming removed 0 bases at V and 4 bases at J, with 7 bases between. Germline V gives CDR1 MNHEY, CDR2 SVGAGI. The CDR3, as DNA: TGTGCCAGCAGTTACTCTGCGGCCGGGGCCAACGTCCTGACTTTC. This translates into CASSYSAAGANVLTF.

V is TRBV13 and J is TRBJ2-1; 13 bases align to TRBD2. The CDR3 has 20 amino acids. CDR1 and CDR2 (germline): PRHDT, FYEKMQ (reference sequence). V shed 5 bases, J shed 8 bases, and the junction held 21 bases outside the gene matches. CDR3 loop: CASSTATGTSGVGQRDEQFF. CDR3 nucleotide sequence: TGTGCCAGCAGCACCGCAACCGGGACTAGCGGGGTTGGGCAACGAGATGAGCAGTTCTTC.

This clone showed up just once. The chain is built from TRBV6-2 or TRBV6-3 and TRBJ2-7; 9 bases agree with TRBD1. V lost 4 bases and J lost 2; bases outside the gene matches: 15. The germline gives CDR1 MNHEY, CDR2 SVGEGT. The CDR3 spans 18 residues. The CDR3 sequence is CASSFGYIRTGEAYEQYF. CDR3 nucleotides: TGTGCCAGCAGTTTTGGGTATATAAGGACAGGGGAGGCCTACGAGCAGTACTTC.

This chain joins TRBV27 and TRBJ2-5; the match to TRBD1 covers 9 bases. V lost 4 bases and J lost 5; bases outside the gene matches: 5. CDR3 length: 14 amino acids. Looked up from germline, CDR1 is MNHEY and CDR2 is SMNVEV (reference sequence). CDR3 sequence: CASSSTGGAETQYF. The DNA of the CDR3 is TGTGCCAGCAGTTCCACAGGGGGCGCGGAGACCCAGTACTTC.

This sequence joins TRBV15 and TRBJ1-1, with a weak D call TRBD1 (5 bases). Germline CDR1 reads LNHNV; CDR2 reads YYDKDF (reference sequence). Trimming cost V 2 bases and J 8 bases, with 9 bases left between them. CDR3 length: 12 residues. CDR3 sequence: CATSRNPGEAFF. CDR3 nucleotides: TGTGCCACCAGCAGAAATCCAGGGGAAGCTTTCTTT.

This chain connects TRBV6-5 to TRBJ2-7; 7 positions match TRBD1. Germline loops: CDR1 MNHEY, CDR2 SVGAGI. The CDR3 length is 12 residues. The ends lost 8 bases at V and 4 bases at J; junction bases unmatched: 5. This CDR3 is CASLGQAYEQYF. CDR3 coding DNA: TGTGCCAGCTTAGGACAGGCTTACGAGCAGTACTTC.

V and J are TRBV12-3 or TRBV12-4 and TRBJ1-1; D is uncertain. This CDR3 comprises 13 residues. With 6 bases removed from V and 4 bases from J, the gap between germline ends came to 12 bases. CDR3 in DNA: TGTGCCAGCAGCCTTGACGAGGGCACTGAAGCTTTCTTT. Its translation: CASSLDEGTEAFF.

The genes are TRBV6-5 and TRBJ2-7, with TRBD1 identical over 9 bases. With 6 bases clipped from V and 3 bases from J, the junction kept 9 bases outside the gene matches. Germline V CDR1 and CDR2: MNHEY, SVGAGI. This CDR3 comprises 15 residues. Here the CDR3 reads CASSGEGTGFYEQYF. The DNA for the CDR3 is TGTGCCAGCAGCGGAGAGGGGACAGGGTTCTACGAGCAGTACTTC.

The V call is TRBV2, the J call TRBJ2-3, with 9 nucleotides matching TRBD2. Germline trimming cut 7 bases from V and 1 base from J; bases unmatched to any gene: 9. The CDR3 is made up of 16 amino acids. Germline V CDR1 and CDR2: SNHLY, FYNNEI. CDR3 bases: TGTGCCAGCAAACTAGCGGGTGTCCCGGGCACAGATACGCAGTATTTT. It encodes CASKLAGVPGTDTQYF.

V is TRBV6-5 and J is TRBJ2-1; 12 nucleotides line up with TRBD2. The trim removed 1 base at V and 9 bases at J, leaving 7 bases unmatched. Germline-derived CDR1 and CDR2 are MNHEY and SVGAGI. The CDR3 is 16 amino acids. The CDR3 coding sequence is TGTGCCAGCAGTTACTTACTAGCGGGAGGTGGTAGTGAGCAGTTCTTC. This translates into CASSYLLAGGGSEQFF.

CDR3 in amino acids: CASSKGARTGELFF. As DNA, the CDR3 is TGTGCCAGCTCGAAGGGGGCGAGAACCGGGGAGCTGTTTTTT. The rearrangement uses TRBV2 and TRBJ2-2; 7 bases agree with TRBD1. The germline V gene has CDR1 SNHLY and CDR2 FYNNEI. After removal of 8 bases from V and 5 bases from J, the junction contained 8 bases not matched to a gene. This CDR3 is 14 amino acids long.

This chain uses TRBV4-2 with TRBJ2-7; tentatively, D is TRBD2 (6 bases). V gave up 0 bases and J gave up 7 bases, with 16 bases separating them. CDR1 LGHNA and CDR2 YNFKEQ come from the germline V gene. The CDR3 runs to 15 residues. CDR3 protein: CASSQDGGNSREQYF. The CDR3 DNA reads as TGTGCCAGCAGCCAAGATGGCGGGAACTCGAGGGAGCAGTACTTC.

This rearrangement joins TRBV19 to TRBJ1-2, with D tentatively TRBD1 (5 bases). Trimming cost V 3 bases and J 0 bases, with 17 bases left between them. CDR1 is LNHDA and CDR2 is SQIVND in the germline V gene (reference sequence). This CDR3 is 17 amino acids long. The CDR3 region is CASSMYPGETSNYGYTF. The CDR3 nucleotides read TGTGCCAGTAGTATGTATCCGGGGGAGACCTCTAACTATGGCTACACCTTC. The full variable domain, in which reference TRBV19 and TRBJ1-2 provide the parts outside the CDR3, is DGGITQSPKYLFRKEGQNVTLSCEQNLNHDAMYWYRQDPGQGLRLIYYSQIVNDFQKGDIAEGYSVSREKKESFPLTVTSAQKNPTAFYLCASSMYPGETSNYGYTFGSGTRLTVV.

V is TRBV30 and J is TRBJ2-2; the match to TRBD2 covers 10 bases. J gave up 7 bases and V 2 bases, and 4 bases lay outside the gene matches. Germline V gene data show CDR1 as GTSNPN and CDR2 as SVGIG (reference sequence). This CDR3 comprises 14 residues. CDR3 protein: CAWSPAGGVGELFF. CDR3 bases: TGTGCCTGGAGTCCAGCGGGAGGGGTCGGGGAGCTGTTTTTT.

The chain couples TRBV2 to TRBJ2-1, with D possibly being TRBD2 (5 bases). Germline V lookup: CDR1 SNHLY, CDR2 FYNNEI. This CDR3 region has 12 residues. CDR3 sequence: CATGLSYNEQFF. The CDR3 DNA sequence: TGTGCTACCGGACTCTCCTACAATGAGCAGTTCTTC.

The chain employs TRBV6-1 and TRBJ1-2; D gene uncertain. CDR3 size: 11 residues. From germline, CDR1 is MNHNS and CDR2 SASEGT. Trimming shortened V by 3 bases and J by 5 bases, and 4 bases separated the two germline ends. The CDR3 sequence is CASSELYGYTF. Written as DNA, the CDR3 is TGTGCCAGCAGTGAGTTATATGGCTACACCTTC.

The chain joins TRBV7-9 to TRBJ1-1; possibly TRBD1 for D (6 bases). V dropped 1 base and J dropped 7 bases, with 13 bases sitting between them. CDR1 SEHNR and CDR2 FQNEAQ come from the germline V gene (reference sequence). This CDR3 has 14 amino acids. CDR3 coding DNA: TGTGCCAGCAGCTTAGTAGGAACAGGGAATGAAGCTTTCTTT. As protein: CASSLVGTGNEAFF. The variable domain in full, with the rest retrieved from reference TRBV7-9 and TRBJ1-1, is DTGVSQNPRHKITKRGQNVTFRCDPISEHNRLYWYRQTLGQGPEFLTYFQNEAQLEKSRLLSDRFSAERPKGSFSTLEIQRTEQGDSAMYLCASSLVGTGNEAFFGQGTRLTVV.

This clone was observed a single time. The genes are TRBV5-1 and TRBJ1-2; D uncertain. Germline V CDR1 and CDR2: SGHRS, YFSETQ. This CDR3 is built from 13 residues. V gave up 0 bases and J gave up 7 bases, with 10 bases separating them. In DNA, the CDR3 is TGCGCCAGCAGCTTGGACGGGAGCGGTGGCTACACCTTC. This gives the protein CASSLDGSGGYTF.